This T cell receptor (beta chain) was observed in a study of blood T cell repertoires in COVID-19. With 5 bases removed from V and 10 bases from J, the gap between germline ends came to 14 bases. Per germline, CDR1 GTSNPN and CDR2 SVGIG (reference sequence). The CDR3 is made up of 11 amino acids. Authors' methods: Estimation of nucleated cell counts relied on the amplification of reference gene primers. Data came from immunoSEQ multiplex PCR; TCRdb stores just in-frame clones and leaves some out. V, J and clone size were drawn from that table, and D and trimming were deduced from the DNA. Of some 300,000 clones listed, around 89% were seen once; the top ten hold around 0.97%.

Sequenced material: peripheral blood. This sequence originates from a woman between 35 and 50 years old with COVID-19, enrolled during active disease. The chain uses TRBV30 and TRBJ1-2; D may be TRBD1 (6 bases). In DNA, the CDR3 is TGTGCCTGGTCAGACAGGAGTGACTACACCTTC. It is translated as CAWSDRSDYTF.